This T cell receptor (beta chain) stems from a study of CD8 T cells in ankylosing spondylitis. TCRdb called the 5' RACE reads again in MiXCR, with one record for every CDR3 protein. This table holds roughly 170,000 distinct CDR3 sequences, approximately 10% found once. This CDR3 contains 15 residues. Looked up from germline, CDR1 is MNHEY and CDR2 is SMNVEV (reference sequence). V shed 3 bases and J 5 bases; nucleotides not matched to a gene: 5. The rearrangement uses TRBV27 and TRBJ1-1, with 11 bases that match TRBD1. The sample taken for sequencing was blood, either unsorted or a sorted T cell fraction (not recorded which). This receptor was taken from a female donor with ankylosing spondylitis or in good health (not recorded which). CDR3 loop: CASSLAGTGGTEAFF. The CDR3 DNA follows: TGTGCCAGCAGTTTGGCCGGGACAGGGGGAACTGAAGCTTTCTTT.